What follows are 10 T cell receptor beta chains derived from one specimen sequenced in a study of cytotoxic CD8 clonotypes in ibrutinib-treated CLL. Clones were sequenced by immunoSEQ multiplex PCR, and TCRdb holds only the in-frame ones, with some missing. The sample holds roughly 250,000 clones; around three quarters are singletons and the top ten take 15% to 19%. Sequences were derived from PBMCs, sampled after 24 months of ibrutinib treatment. The receptors originated from a human donor with chronic lymphocytic leukemia.

The rearrangement joins TRBV27 to TRBJ2-2, with a possible D match to TRBD1 (5 bases). Trimming stripped 6 bases from V and 2 bases from J, with 13 bases between. The germline V gene encodes CDR1 MNHEY and CDR2 SMNVEV (reference sequence). This CDR3 has 15 amino acids. CDR3 protein: CASSPFRANTGELFF. CDR3 nucleotides: TGTGCCAGCAGCCCTTTCAGGGCCAACACCGGGGAGCTGTTTTTT.

This chain connects TRBV2 to TRBJ1-5; the D is unclear. Germline V CDR1 and CDR2: SNHLY, FYNNEI. The V end was cut by 4 bases, the J end by 0 bases, with 10 bases between. CDR3 length equals 15 residues. CDR3 DNA: TGTGCCAGCAGTGGAGACCTAGGTAGCAATCAGCCCCAGCATTTT. Residues: CASSGDLGSNQPQHF.

The sample holds one count of this clone. The chain employs TRBV14 and TRBJ1-2; TRBD1 aligns across 7 bases. This CDR3 comprises 15 residues. V was clipped by 2 bases and J by 1 base; unmatched bases: 4. Germline values: CDR1 SGHDN, CDR2 FVKESK. CDR3 DNA sequence: TGTGCCAGCAGCCAAAGACAGGGCATTAACTATGGCTACACCTTC. Residues: CASSQRQGINYGYTF.

This clone turned up a few times. The chain's CDR3 is CASSPRQTRETQYF. In DNA, the CDR3 is TGTGCCAGCAGCCCCAGGCAAACTAGGGAGACCCAGTACTTC. V is TRBV9 and J is TRBJ2-5; a weak D match, TRBD2 (5 bases). The ends were cut back, 4 bases at V and 5 bases at J, with 15 bases in the middle. The CDR3 is made up of 14 amino acids. CDR1 and CDR2 from the germline V gene are SGDLS and YYNGEE.

This sequence joins TRBV5-1 and TRBJ2-6, with D possibly called TRBD1 or TRBD2 (6 bases each). Germline V gives CDR1 SGHRS, CDR2 YFSETQ. V lost 6 bases to trimming and J lost 4 bases, with 17 bases between them. The CDR3 consists of 16 residues. The CDR3: CASTPPGAEGANVLTF. The CDR3 DNA follows: TGCGCCAGCACCCCCCCGGGGGCGGAAGGGGCCAACGTCCTGACTTTC. The full variable domain, with the rest looked up from reference TRBV5-1 and TRBJ2-6, is KAGVTQTPRYLIKTRGQQVTLSCSPISGHRSVSWYQQTPGQGLQFLFEYFSETQRNKGNFPGRFSGRQFSNSRSEMNVSTLELGDSALYLCASTPPGAEGANVLTFGAGSRLTVL.

V gene TRBV18 combines with J gene TRBJ2-6; no firm D call. With 3 bases removed from V and 1 base from J, the gap between germline ends came to 7 bases. Germline CDR1 and CDR2: KGHSH and LQKENI. This CDR3 has 15 residues. CDR3 nucleotides: TGTGCCAGCTCACCCGAGGCATCTGGGGCCAACGTCCTGACTTTC. It is translated as CASSPEASGANVLTF.

The genes are TRBV7-9 and TRBJ2-7; D gene uncertain. Trimming removed 3 bases at V and 2 bases at J, with 8 bases between. Germline loops: CDR1 SEHNR, CDR2 FQNEAQ (reference sequence). The CDR3 has 13 residues. The CDR3 nucleotides are TGTGCCAGCAGCTTGCAGGTCGCCTACGAGCAGTACTTC. Its translation: CASSLQVAYEQYF. Full variable domain (rest looked up from reference TRBV7-9 and TRBJ2-7): DTGVSQNPRHKITKRGQNVTFRCDPISEHNRLYWYRQTLGQGPEFLTYFQNEAQLEKSRLLSDRFSAERPKGSFSTLEIQRTEQGDSAMYLCASSLQVAYEQYFGPGTRLTVT.

This clone was recorded once. The J gene is TRBJ1-1, the V gene TRBV6-5; D is undetermined. Germline V gene data show CDR1 as MNHEY and CDR2 as SVGAGI. The CDR3 runs to 14 residues. Deletions cut 3 bases from V and 2 bases from J, with 10 bases between. CDR3 residues: CASSYSNTNTEAFF. The CDR3 nucleotides are TGTGCCAGCAGTTATTCCAATACCAACACTGAAGCTTTCTTT.

The rearrangement joins TRBV11-1 to TRBJ2-1; D possibly matches TRBD1 or TRBD2 (5 bases each). Trimming pared 5 bases from V and 0 bases from J, leaving 17 bases between. Germline lookup yields CDR1 SGHAT and CDR2 FQDESV (reference sequence). The CDR3 length is 17 residues. In DNA, the CDR3 is TGTGCCAGCAGCAGTCGCCGGGACGCAAGCTCCTACAATGAGCAGTTCTTC. Its protein product is CASSSRRDASSYNEQFF.

In its sample, this clone was seen once. The chain has TRBV6-5 and TRBJ2-1; D gene unclear. Trimming cost V 4 bases and J 7 bases, with 8 bases left between them. CDR3 length: 12 amino acids. CDR1 is MNHEY and CDR2 is SVGAGI in the germline V gene. The CDR3 DNA reads as TGTGCCAGCAGTTCCCCTGAGAATGAGCAGTTCTTC. It encodes CASSSPENEQFF.